Below, 26 T cell receptor beta chains from the same sample are listed, as sequenced in a study of T cell responses to AZD1222 COVID-19 vaccine. Clones were read by immunoSEQ multiplex PCR, and TCRdb kept only the in-frame ones, dropping some. The data contain about 110,000 clones, over 75% of them seen just once; the ten biggest clones take up 4% to 5%. The sequences come from peripheral blood, collected on day 0 of AZD1222 vaccination. The receptors were sampled from an adult in good health.

This chain connects TRBV2 to TRBJ1-2, with 7 positions matching TRBD1. V trimming: 6 bases; J trimming: 6 bases; junction bases outside the gene matches: 7. The CDR3 consists of 13 residues. Per germline, CDR1 SNHLY and CDR2 FYNNEI. DNA for the CDR3: TGTGCCAGCAGAAGGGGGCAGGTGGATGGCTACACCTTC. Amino acids: CASRRGQVDGYTF.

The chain carries TRBV18 and TRBJ1-4; no clear D gene. V was pared by 2 bases and J by 10 bases, with 17 bases between. The CDR3 runs 15 residues. Germline values: CDR1 KGHSH, CDR2 LQKENI. The CDR3 sequence is CASSPGQVEFGKLFF. The CDR3 DNA is TGTGCCAGCTCACCAGGGCAGGTAGAGTTTGGAAAACTGTTTTTT.

As to this clone: Sequence at one end of the junction differs from germline and may be a read error. The chain carries TRBV7-2 and TRBJ2-7, with 11 bases identical to TRBD1. This CDR3 spans 12 amino acids. The V gene's germline CDR1 is SGHTA and CDR2 FQGNSA. DNA for the CDR3: TGTGCCAGCAGCTTAGGGGACAGGGGGTCGGACTTC. This translates into CASSLGDRGSDF.

The CDR3 reads CASTGTGHNTEAFF. The CDR3 bases are TGTGCCAGCACCGGGACAGGGCATAACACTGAAGCTTTCTTT. The chain joins TRBV6-5 to TRBJ1-1; 9 bases line up with TRBD1. The CDR3 extends over 14 amino acids. The germline V gene encodes CDR1 MNHEY and CDR2 SVGAGI. Trimming removed 7 bases from V and 2 bases from J; junction bases left unmatched: 5.

The chain joins TRBV20-1 to TRBJ1-2, with D hard to call. Trimming removed 5 bases at V and 8 bases at J, with 12 bases between. This CDR3 has 11 amino acids. The germline V gene has CDR1 DFQATT and CDR2 SNEGSKA (reference sequence). The CDR3 sequence: CSAFWQNGYTF. The DNA of the CDR3 is TGCAGTGCTTTCTGGCAAAACGGCTACACCTTC.

J is TRBJ2-7 and V is TRBV28; TRBD2 agrees at 8 bases. Germline CDR1 reads MDHEN; CDR2 reads SYDVKM. J lost 2 bases, V lost 7 bases, and 10 bases had no gene match. The CDR3 consists of 15 residues. The CDR3 nucleotides read TGTGCCAGCACCCCGGGGGGGAGAAGTCCCTACGAGCAGTACTTC. This gives the protein CASTPGGRSPYEQYF. Full variable domain (outside the CDR3, taken from reference TRBV28 and TRBJ2-7): DVKVTQSSRYLVKRTGEKVFLECVQDMDHENMFWYRQDPGLGLRLIYFSYDVKMKEKGDIPEGYSVSREKKERFSLILESASTNQTSMYLCASTPGGRSPYEQYFGPGTRLTVT.

Concerning this clone itself: Other nucleotide sequences from this sample produce the same CDR3. The genes are TRBV7-2 and TRBJ1-1; the D gene is possibly TRBD1 (6 bases). The CDR3 has 14 residues. The V end lost 2 bases, the J end lost 4 bases, and 11 bases lay between the germline ends. Germline-derived CDR1 and CDR2 are SGHTA and FQGNSA. The CDR3 spells CASSLQGGGTEAFF. As DNA, the CDR3 is TGTGCCAGCAGCTTACAAGGGGGAGGCACTGAAGCTTTCTTT.

The V gene is TRBV11-2, the J gene TRBJ2-1, with 8 bases matching TRBD1. The junction had 7 bases not matched to a gene; V was cut back by 5 bases and J by 4 bases. CDR3 length equals 15 residues. CDR1 and CDR2 from the germline V gene are SGHAT and FQNNGV. Here the CDR3 reads CASSQRDRRYNEQFF. The CDR3 region has the DNA TGTGCCAGCAGCCAAAGGGACAGGAGGTACAATGAGCAGTTCTTC.

The chain uses TRBV7-6 and TRBJ1-4, with TRBD1 matching 10 bases. The CDR3 extends over 15 amino acids. Germline-derived CDR1 and CDR2 are SGHVS and FNYEAQ. V shed 5 bases, J shed 7 bases, and the junction held 7 bases outside the gene matches. The CDR3, as DNA: TGTGCCAGCAGCCCGCGACAGGGGGCAGGTGAAAAACTGTTTTTT. Amino acids: CASSPRQGAGEKLFF. The full variable domain, completed using reference TRBV7-6 and TRBJ1-4, is GAGVSQSPRYKVTKRGQDVALRCDPISGHVSLYWYRQALGQGPEFLTYFNYEAQQDKSGLPNDRFSAERPEGSISTLTIQRTEQRDSAMYRCASSPRQGAGEKLFFGSGTQLSVL.

The chain has TRBV5-4 and TRBJ1-6; TRBD1 might be the D (6 bases). The germline V gene encodes CDR1 SGHNT and CDR2 YYREEE (reference sequence). Trimming stripped 4 bases from V and 6 bases from J, with 11 bases between. This CDR3 region has 14 residues. The CDR3 DNA reads as TGTGCCAGCAGCCGAGACAGGACTAATTCACCCCTCCACTTT. Its protein product is CASSRDRTNSPLHF.

The V call is TRBV9, the J call TRBJ2-3; the match to TRBD2 covers 8 bases. Trimming cost V 1 base and J 2 bases; bases outside gene matches: 9. The CDR3 has 17 residues. Germline V gene data show CDR1 as SGDLS and CDR2 as YYNGEE. The CDR3 DNA reads as TGTGCCAGCAGCGTATGGGGAGCGGGGGCCCTCACAGATACGCAGTATTTT. It is translated as CASSVWGAGALTDTQYF.

This clone was seen only a few times. In the same sample, other DNA sequences code for this CDR3. The rearrangement uses TRBV30 and TRBJ1-2, with TRBD1 matching over 8 bases. This CDR3 region has 13 residues. CDR1 GTSNPN and CDR2 SVGIG come from the germline V gene (reference sequence). Trimming at V came to 3 bases and at J to 5 bases, leaving 5 bases not matched to a gene. The CDR3 is CAWSRDRPYGYTF. DNA of the CDR3: TGTGCCTGGAGCCGGGACAGGCCGTATGGCTACACCTTC.

This clone was detected only a few times. The V gene is TRBV10-2, the J gene TRBJ1-5, with a weak D call TRBD1 (5 bases). V was trimmed by 7 bases and J by 7 bases, leaving 17 bases between them. The CDR3 consists of 14 residues. CDR1 is WSHSY and CDR2 is SAAADI in the germline V gene. This CDR3 is CASTPGINLQPQHF. The DNA of the CDR3 is TGCGCCAGCACCCCAGGGATTAATTTGCAGCCCCAGCATTTT.

This clone was seen more than once but under ten times. The chain is built from TRBV7-2 and TRBJ2-1, with unresolved D. Trimming pared 0 bases from V and 4 bases from J, leaving 13 bases between. Per the germline V gene, CDR1 is SGHTA and CDR2 is FQGNSA. The CDR3 covers 16 residues. Here the CDR3 DNA reads TGTGCCAGCAGCTTAGCCCCTGGCGGAGCGTACAATGAGCAGTTCTTC. Protein product: CASSLAPGGAYNEQFF.

For this clone: Other nucleotide sequences in the sample specify the same CDR3. V and J are TRBV27 and TRBJ2-7; 7 bases are shared with TRBD1. Germline lookup yields CDR1 MNHEY and CDR2 SMNVEV (reference sequence). Trimming cost V 3 bases and J 3 bases; bases outside gene matches: 2. This CDR3 has 13 residues. CDR3 residues: CASSLAGGYEQYF. In nucleotides, the CDR3 is TGTGCCAGCAGTTTGGCAGGGGGCTACGAGCAGTACTTC.

V usage is TRBV28 and J usage is TRBJ1-5, with TRBD1 identical over 7 bases. There are 17 residues in the CDR3. After removal of 1 base from V and 3 bases from J, the junction contained 9 bases not matched to a gene. Germline CDR1 MDHEN, CDR2 SYDVKM. The CDR3 nucleotides are TGTGCCAGCAGTTTATACGGCAGGGGGGGCCCCAATCAGCCCCAGCATTTT. This translates into CASSLYGRGGPNQPQHF.

The J gene is TRBJ2-2, the V gene TRBV5-4; unclear D gene. V was cut by 4 bases and J by 3 bases, with 10 bases left in between. Germline CDR1 is SGHNT and CDR2 is YYREEE (reference sequence). This CDR3 spans 14 amino acids. CDR3 in DNA: TGTGCCAGCAGCCCCGACACTTACACCGGGGAGCTGTTTTTT. Its translation is CASSPDTYTGELFF.

The chain carries TRBV28 and TRBJ1-5; D not certain. Germline CDR1 reads MDHEN; CDR2 reads SYDVKM. With 5 bases removed from V and 3 bases from J, the gap between germline ends came to 8 bases. The CDR3 has 13 amino acids. Written as DNA, the CDR3 is TGTGCCAGCAGTCGTCCCTACAATCAGCCCCAGCATTTT. Residues: CASSRPYNQPQHF.

The CDR3 spells CASSLIQTFGLDEQFF. Written as DNA, the CDR3 is TGTGCCAGCAGCTTAATTCAGACTTTTGGATTGGATGAGCAGTTCTTC. V usage is TRBV11-2 and J usage is TRBJ2-1; D uncertain. V shed 2 bases and J shed 8 bases, with 19 bases lying between them. Germline V gene lookup returns CDR1 SGHAT and CDR2 FQNNGV. This CDR3 is built from 16 residues. Full variable domain (rest looked up from reference TRBV11-2 and TRBJ2-1): EAGVAQSPRYKIIEKRQSVAFWCNPISGHATLYWYQQILGQGPKLLIQFQNNGVVDDSQLPKDRFSAERLKGVDSTLKIQPAKLEDSAVYLCASSLIQTFGLDEQFFGPGTRLTVL.

The gene calls are TRBV18 and TRBJ1-2; no clear D. This CDR3 has 14 residues. The germline CDR1 and CDR2 sequences are KGHSH and LQKENI. The germline V and J ends were trimmed by 0 bases and 6 bases, with 11 bases remaining between them. CDR3 DNA sequence: TGTGCCAGCTCACCACCGATATGGATCGATGGCTACACCTTC. As protein: CASSPPIWIDGYTF.

The rearrangement links TRBV5-4 to TRBJ1-2; D gene uncertain. CDR3 size: 15 residues. Germline CDR1 and CDR2: SGHNT and YYREEE (reference sequence). V dropped 0 bases and J dropped 2 bases, with 11 bases sitting between them. CDR3 bases: TGTGCCAGCAGCTTGGCAATAGGGCAGAACTATGGCTACACCTTC. Translating it yields CASSLAIGQNYGYTF.

This chain uses TRBV4-1 with TRBJ2-7, with 9 nucleotides matching TRBD1. V dropped 2 bases and J dropped 3; count of bases not matched to a gene: 2. The germline gives CDR1 MGHRA, CDR2 YSYEKL. CDR3 length: 14 amino acids. CDR3 in DNA: TGCGCCAGCAGCCAACTGGACAGGGGCTACGAGCAGTACTTC. Amino acids: CASSQLDRGYEQYF.

The chain couples TRBV4-1 to TRBJ2-7; D is possibly TRBD2 (7 bases). This CDR3 has 16 residues. V dropped 4 bases and J dropped 2 bases, with 18 bases sitting between them. Looked up from germline, CDR1 is MGHRA and CDR2 is YSYEKL. This CDR3 is CASSLNGGGLTYEQYF. In DNA, the CDR3 is TGCGCCAGCAGCCTGAATGGCGGGGGCCTCACCTACGAGCAGTACTTC.

This clone was observed a few times. This chain links TRBV19 with TRBJ1-1, with D perhaps matching TRBD1 (6 bases). Between the trimmed V and J ends, which lost 6 bases and 6 bases, there was a span of 14 bases. The CDR3 length is 13 residues. CDR1 and CDR2 from the germline V gene are LNHDA and SQIVND (reference sequence). CDR3 residues: CASRATGLPEAFF. The CDR3 nucleotides read TGTGCCAGTAGAGCGACAGGACTACCTGAAGCTTTCTTT. Full variable domain (remainder filled in from reference TRBV19 and TRBJ1-1): DGGITQSPKYLFRKEGQNVTLSCEQNLNHDAMYWYRQDPGQGLRLIYYSQIVNDFQKGDIAEGYSVSREKKESFPLTVTSAQKNPTAFYLCASRATGLPEAFFGQGTRLTVV.

J is TRBJ1-4 and V is TRBV2; 11 positions match TRBD1. CDR1 and CDR2 (germline): SNHLY, FYNNEI. The V gene end was trimmed by 7 bases and the J gene end by 0 bases; junction bases not matched to a gene: 7. This CDR3 is built from 17 residues. CDR3 residues: CASTPGTGGATNEKLFF. The CDR3 DNA reads as TGTGCCAGCACCCCCGGGACAGGGGGAGCAACTAATGAAAAACTGTTTTTT.

The chain uses TRBV28 and TRBJ1-2; 7 positions match TRBD1. This CDR3 region has 18 residues. CDR1 and CDR2 (germline): MDHEN, SYDVKM. V lost 7 bases, J lost 1 base, and 18 bases stayed unmatched. The CDR3 DNA reads TGTGCCAGCAACTCCGGGGGGTCGGGAACAGGGGATAACTATGGCTACACCTTC. Encoded protein: CASNSGGSGTGDNYGYTF.